Presented here are 17 T cell receptor beta chains from one specimen sequenced in a study of blood T cell repertoires in COVID-19. TCRdb's copy holds only in-frame clones and misses some; the assay was immunoSEQ multiplex PCR. Of roughly 150,000 clones listed, approximately 88% are singletons. The sample consisted of PBMCs or T cells enriched from blood (not recorded which). These receptors originate from a man aged 70 or older who had been exposed to COVID-19.

V usage is TRBV5-1 and J usage is TRBJ1-3; unclear D gene. The CDR3 runs to 15 residues. The V gene's germline CDR1 is SGHRS and CDR2 YFSETQ. Deletions cut 0 bases from V and 2 bases from J, with 9 bases between. CDR3 sequence (DNA): TGCGCCAGCAGCTTGGATGGAGTACCTGGAAACACCATATATTTT. Translating it yields CASSLDGVPGNTIYF.

The chain recombines TRBV28 with TRBJ1-3; 9 bases match TRBD1. From germline, CDR1 is MDHEN and CDR2 SYDVKM. The trim removed 8 bases at V and 2 bases at J, leaving 7 bases unmatched. The CDR3 runs 15 residues. In nucleotides, the CDR3 is TGTGCCAGCTGGGGGACAGGGAATGCTGGAAACACCATATATTTT. This translates into CASWGTGNAGNTIYF.

The chain couples TRBV3-1 (or the pseudogene TRBV3-2) to TRBJ2-7, with 11 bases fitting TRBD1. The germline gives CDR1 LGHDT, CDR2 YNNKEL (reference sequence). The CDR3 has 15 residues. J was trimmed by 6 bases and V by 5 bases; bases with no gene match: 9. The CDR3 sequence: CASSDLDRGRIEQYF. The CDR3 DNA reads TGTGCCAGCAGCGATTTGGACAGGGGGCGCATCGAGCAGTACTTC.

The rearrangement uses TRBV19 and TRBJ1-1; 7 nucleotides align to TRBD1. This CDR3 comprises 14 residues. CDR1 LNHDA and CDR2 SQIVND come from the germline V gene (reference sequence). Germline trimming cut 10 bases from V and 0 bases from J; bases unmatched to any gene: 8. The chain's CDR3 is CATSQTGMNTEAFF. The CDR3 DNA reads TGTGCCACTTCCCAGACAGGGATGAACACTGAAGCTTTCTTT.

CDR3 in amino acids: CASSPRGVDTIYF. The CDR3 DNA reads TGTGCCAGCAGCCCCCGCGGGGTTGACACCATATATTTT. The V call is TRBV9, the J call TRBJ1-3; no clear D. Germline CDR1 and CDR2: SGDLS and YYNGEE. The CDR3 consists of 13 residues. V was pared by 4 bases and J by 8 bases, with 13 bases between.

The genes are TRBV19 and TRBJ1-5; no firm D call. Germline-derived CDR1 and CDR2 are LNHDA and SQIVND (reference sequence). This CDR3 region has 15 residues. The V end was cut by 4 bases, the J end by 1 base, with 11 bases between. CDR3 region: CASSTQTGSNQPQHF. CDR3 coding DNA: TGTGCCAGTAGTACCCAGACTGGGAGCAATCAGCCCCAGCATTTT.

In nucleotides, the CDR3 is TGCGCCAGCAGCCATGGGAGGGGAGGGGCGACTCACACCACGAACACTGAAGCTTTCTTT. Translating gives CASSHGRGGATHTTNTEAFF. V gene TRBV4-3 combines with J gene TRBJ1-1; possible D gene TRBD1, 5 bases. Germline V gene lookup returns CDR1 LGHNA and CDR2 YSLEER. With 3 bases removed from V and 1 base from J, the gap between germline ends came to 27 bases. CDR3 length: 20 residues.

This sequence joins TRBV4-3 and TRBJ2-1, with 9 bases that match TRBD2. The CDR3 loop spans 15 amino acids. J gave up 6 bases and V 0 bases, and 3 bases lay outside the gene matches. Germline V lookup: CDR1 LGHNA, CDR2 YSLEER. The CDR3 nucleotides read TGCGCCAGCAGCCAAGACATTAGCGGGGGCAATGAGCAGTTCTTC. This codes for CASSQDISGGNEQFF.

The chain joins TRBV3-1 (or the pseudogene TRBV3-2) to TRBJ2-3; 9 bases are a match to TRBD2. Germline V CDR1 and CDR2: LGHDT, YNNKEL (reference sequence). The length of the CDR3 is 14 residues. Trimming at V came to 4 bases and at J to 3 bases, leaving 2 bases not matched to a gene. This chain's CDR3 is CASSLGLATDTQYF. In nucleotides, the CDR3 is TGTGCCAGCAGCCTCGGACTAGCGACAGATACGCAGTATTTT.

The CDR3 coding sequence is TGTGCCAGCAGCCCCTATCAGGGGGACTCCTACAATGAGCAGTTCTTC. Encoded protein: CASSPYQGDSYNEQFF. The rearrangement links TRBV7-9 to TRBJ2-1; 7 bases match TRBD1. This CDR3 has 16 amino acids. Germline assignment: CDR1 SEHNR and CDR2 FQNEAQ (reference sequence). The junction had 7 bases not matched to a gene; V was cut back by 5 bases and J by 0 bases.

The chain has TRBV28 and TRBJ2-2; 7 bases line up with TRBD1. Germline V gene lookup returns CDR1 MDHEN and CDR2 SYDVKM. This CDR3 region has 16 residues. After removal of 8 bases from V and 1 base from J, the junction contained 10 bases not matched to a gene. The CDR3: CASRTYRGWNTGELFF. CDR3 coding DNA: TGTGCCAGCCGAACTTACAGGGGATGGAACACCGGGGAGCTGTTTTTT.

This chain connects TRBV29-1 to TRBJ2-1; TRBD2 is a possible D gene (5 bases). From germline, CDR1 is SQVTM and CDR2 ANQGSEA. CDR3 size: 13 residues. V was clipped by 7 bases and J by 5 bases, with 15 bases between them. In DNA form, the CDR3 reads TGCAGCGCAGGACTTACCATCGACAATGAGCAGTTCTTC. It encodes CSAGLTIDNEQFF.

This clone was recorded a few times. V gene TRBV9 combines with J gene TRBJ1-2; D unclear. The CDR3 totals 12 residues. V was shortened by 5 bases and J by 0 bases, with 5 bases between the two germline ends. Germline V gene sequence: CDR1 SGDLS, CDR2 YYNGEE. CDR3 sequence: CASRRANYGYTF. The CDR3 DNA reads TGTGCCAGCAGACGGGCTAACTATGGCTACACCTTC.

This clone was seen a few times. CDR3 in amino acids: CASSAQVLNEQFF. The CDR3 DNA sequence: TGTGCCAGCAGCGCCCAGGTTCTCAATGAGCAGTTCTTC. The genes are TRBV5-6 and TRBJ2-1, with unresolved D. Trimming cost V 4 bases and J 6 bases, with 11 bases left between them. Germline V CDR1 and CDR2: SGHDT, YYEEEE. The CDR3 totals 13 residues.

V is TRBV20-1 and J is TRBJ1-1; D ambiguous. The germline V gene encodes CDR1 DFQATT and CDR2 SNEGSKA (reference sequence). The V end lost 3 bases, the J end lost 5 bases, and 16 bases lay between the germline ends. This CDR3 has 14 residues. This CDR3 is CSASGLGGWTEAFF. The CDR3 nucleotides read TGCAGTGCTAGTGGTTTGGGAGGATGGACTGAAGCTTTCTTT.

The chain is built from TRBV4-3 and TRBJ1-2; tentative D call: TRBD1 (6 bases). CDR1 is LGHNA and CDR2 is YSLEER in the germline V gene. The length of the CDR3 is 13 residues. Trimming cost V 4 bases and J 4 bases, with 10 bases left between them. The CDR3 spells CASSLSGAYGYTF. The CDR3 DNA follows: TGCGCCAGCAGCCTCTCAGGGGCCTATGGCTACACCTTC.

The chain combines TRBV24-1 with TRBJ2-2; D is ambiguous. The CDR3 length is 14 residues. The germline CDR1 and CDR2 sequences are KGHDR and SFDVKD. V lost 5 bases, J lost 2 bases, and 8 bases lay in between. CDR3 protein: CATSGGLNTGELFF. The CDR3 DNA is TGTGCCACCAGTGGCGGTCTTAACACCGGGGAGCTGTTTTTT.